Below, one TCR beta chain is given with its context. This sample is part of a study of blood T cell repertoires in COVID-19. Study overall: Nucleic acid was either cDNA or gDNA, and it came from T cells, B-cell-depleted T cells, or PBMCs.

Recovery among Cohort 3 donors was established by two negative PCRs, clearance, or symptom resolution. In the study's own analysis: How many nucleated cells were present was estimated from reference gene primer amplification. Here immunoSEQ multiplex PCR was the method, and the copy in TCRdb shows in-frame clones only, minus some. V and J calls and clone size follow that table, whereas D and trimming were derived from the DNA. The table shows roughly 220,000 clones, with roughly nine tenths occurring only once. Germline V gene data show CDR1 as SGHRS and CDR2 as YFSETQ. This CDR3 has 16 residues. V gave up 0 bases and J gave up 6 bases; unmatched junction bases: 5.

The sequenced sample consisted of PBMCs or T cells enriched from blood (not recorded which). The origin of this receptor is a woman aged 25 to 45 who had recovered from COVID-19. The V and J genes are TRBV5-1 and TRBJ2-2; TRBD2 aligns across 10 bases. CDR3 sequence (DNA): TGCGCCAGCAGCTTGGAGGTAGCGGGGGGATCCGGGGAGCTGTTTTTT. This encodes CASSLEVAGGSGELFF.